Reported below is one TCR beta chain. The V end was cut by 7 bases, the J end by 1 base, with 9 bases between. The germline gives CDR1 SQVTM, CDR2 ANQGSEA. This CDR3 has 12 residues. This entry belongs to a study of blood T cell repertoires in COVID-19. Overall study: PBMCs, B-cell-depleted T cells, or T cells were the source of the cDNA or gDNA that made up the material.

Methods used by the authors: Nucleated cell number was recorded as an estimate derived from reference gene primer amplification. The data were produced by immunoSEQ multiplex PCR, yet TCRdb's version contains in-frame clones alone and is incomplete. V, J and clone size are those of that table, while D and trimming were read from the DNA. The table has about 130,000 clones, 70% to 90% seen once; the top ten hold approximately 3.3%. Material for sequencing was peripheral blood. This chain connects TRBV29-1 to TRBJ2-3, with D hard to call. This sequence was found in an older woman with acute or convalescent COVID-19. In nucleotides, the CDR3 is TGCAGCGGAGAAGTAGGCACAGATACGCAGTATTTT. This codes for CSGEVGTDTQYF.